This entry concerns a single T cell receptor beta chain. These data belong to a study of blood T cell repertoires in COVID-19. For the study at large: The United States, Italy and Spain provided the acute and convalescent COVID-19 samples.

Libraries were prepared by immunoSEQ multiplex PCR; TCRdb keeps only in-frame clonotypes and omits some of them. The data hold hundreds of thousands of clones, with 90% observed a single time. Study members were between 18 and 89 years old and lived in over 20 US regions. Donors were grouped by their self-reported clinical history. CDR1 is SQVTM and CDR2 is ANQGSEA in the germline V gene. This CDR3 has 11 residues. V was cut by 5 bases and J by 3 bases, with 8 bases left in between. What was sequenced was PBMCs or T cells enriched from blood (not recorded which). V is TRBV29-1 and J is TRBJ2-7; perhaps TRBD2 as D (6 bases). The TCR comes from a man in his 60s who had recovered from COVID-19. The DNA for the CDR3 is TGCAGCGTTCGGCGGGACTACGAGCAGTACTTC. This encodes CSVRRDYEQYF.